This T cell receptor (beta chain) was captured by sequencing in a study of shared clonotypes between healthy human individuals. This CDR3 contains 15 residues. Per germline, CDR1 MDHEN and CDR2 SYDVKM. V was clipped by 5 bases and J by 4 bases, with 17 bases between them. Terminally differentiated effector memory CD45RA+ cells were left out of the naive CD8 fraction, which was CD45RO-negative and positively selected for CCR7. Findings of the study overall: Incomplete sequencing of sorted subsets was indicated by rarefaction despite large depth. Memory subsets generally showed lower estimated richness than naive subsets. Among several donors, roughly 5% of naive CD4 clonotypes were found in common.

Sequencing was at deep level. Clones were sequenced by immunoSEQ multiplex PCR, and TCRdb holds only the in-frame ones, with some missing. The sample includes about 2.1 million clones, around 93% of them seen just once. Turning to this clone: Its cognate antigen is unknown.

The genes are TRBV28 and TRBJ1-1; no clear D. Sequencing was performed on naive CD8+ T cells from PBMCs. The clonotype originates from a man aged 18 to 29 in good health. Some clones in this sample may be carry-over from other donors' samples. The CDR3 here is CASSPPGWERTEAFF. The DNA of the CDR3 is TGTGCCAGCAGTCCCCCGGGCTGGGAGCGCACTGAAGCTTTCTTT.